This TCR beta chain came from a study of human T cells and chemical hapten exposure. The CDR3 has 17 amino acids. V was pared by 4 bases and J by 3 bases, with 18 bases between. Looked up from germline, CDR1 is KGHDR and CDR2 is SFDVKD. This clonotype was picked up many times. It was unfractionated whole blood from which total RNA was extracted. Unique molecular identifiers were attached to individual cDNA molecules during library preparation. TCRdb analysed the 5' RACE reads with MiXCR anew, one entry per CDR3 protein. The profile shows around 100,000 distinct CDR3 sequences, around a fifth of them singletons.

The sequence was obtained from a human donor in good health. The chain is built from TRBV24-1 and TRBJ2-1; TRBD2 might be the D (6 bases). The CDR3 nucleotides are TGTGCCACCAGTGACACGGCCGGGACTTCAAACTACAATGAGCAGTTCTTC. Amino acids: CATSDTAGTSNYNEQFF.